This TCR beta chain originates from a study of blood T cell repertoires in COVID-19. Study information: Spain, Italy and the United States supplied samples that represented acute and convalescent COVID-19. The analysed material was cDNA or gDNA that came from T cells, B-cell-depleted T cells, or PBMCs.

CDR1 and CDR2 from the germline V gene are SGHKS and YYEKEE (reference sequence). V lost 7 bases and J lost 4; bases outside the gene matches: 10. CDR3 length equals 15 residues. In the authors' workflow: Amplification of reference gene primers was used by the study to estimate nucleated cell counts. Generated by immunoSEQ multiplex PCR, the TCRdb table keeps only in-frame clones and is missing some. That table supplies the V and J calls and clone size; D and trimming were determined from the DNA. The data show some 210,000 clones, approximately 90% seen once. Seattle's enrolled individuals joined amid active infection and were then monitored longitudinally.

The sample taken for sequencing was peripheral blood. The clonotype comes from a man aged 55-75 years with COVID-19, enrolled during active disease. This chain joins TRBV5-5 and TRBJ2-7; 11 bases agree with TRBD2. CDR3 in amino acids: CASLLAGDSFYEQYF. The CDR3 coding sequence is TGTGCCAGCCTACTAGCGGGAGACTCTTTTTACGAGCAGTACTTC.